These T cell receptor beta chains were read from a single sample in a study of T cells in localized non-small cell lung cancer. Method: immunoSEQ multiplex PCR; TCRdb's copy keeps in-frame clones and lacks some. The sample includes about 40,000 clones, approximately 88% of them seen just once. Material: peripheral blood, obtained before any cancer treatment. These receptors all stem from a woman aged 35-75 years with stage I lung adenocarcinoma. CDR3s include the opening cysteine and the closing phenylalanine or tryptophan. The D gene is left open where the match is weak. Size values are once, few and many counts, or a class for expanded clones, and some rows have none.

d_gene	v_gene	j_gene	abundance	CDR3nt	CDR3aa
TRBD2	TRBV2	TRBJ2-1	.	TGTGCCAGCAGGGAGGGACTAGGTTACTTCAATGAGCAGTTCTTC	CASREGLGYFNEQFF
.	TRBV19	TRBJ2-2	.	TGTGCCAGCTTGTTAGCGACGAACACCGGGGAGCTGTTTTTT	CASLLATNTGELFF
TRBD1	TRBV30	TRBJ1-2	.	TGTGCCTGGAGCCTACCCATTATGGGACAGGTTAACTATGGCTACACCTTC	CAWSLPIMGQVNYGYTF
TRBD2	TRBV6-6	TRBJ2-3	once	TGTGCCAGCAGCCCCAGCGGGGCTAAGGCAGATACGCAGTATTTT	CASSPSGAKADTQYF
.	TRBV9	TRBJ1-4	.	TGTGCCAGCAGCGTAGGGGGCGGGGCAACTGAAAAACTGTTTTTT	CASSVGGGATEKLFF
.	TRBV30	TRBJ2-1	.	TGTGCCTGGAGTTGGAGCAGGCGCGCCTACAATGAGCAGTTCTTC	CAWSWSRRAYNEQFF
.	TRBV5-4	TRBJ2-7	.	TGTGCCAGCAGCTTAGGAGGGAATGTTATCTACGAGCAGTACTTC	CASSLGGNVIYEQYF
.	TRBV5-1	TRBJ2-1	.	TGCGCCAGCAGCTTAGGGCTACCGTCGGATGAGCAGTTCTTC	CASSLGLPSDEQFF
TRBD2	TRBV19	TRBJ2-3	.	TGTGCCACTCTCGGTCGGGAGGCCACAGATACGCAGTATTTT	CATLGREATDTQYF
.	TRBV21-1	TRBJ2-1	.	TGTGCCAGCAGCAAAACGGCTGGAAACAATGAGCAGTTCTTC	CASSKTAGNNEQFF
.	TRBV19	TRBJ2-3	.	TGTGCCAGTAGTATAGATAGGGGTACCACAGATACGCAGTATTTT	CASSIDRGTTDTQYF
.	TRBV7-2	TRBJ2-1	.	TGTGCCAGCAGCTTTATAATTGGCCTGGGGGACAATGAGCAGTTCTTC	CASSFIIGLGDNEQFF
.	TRBV7-2	TRBJ2-7	few	TGTGCCAGCACCCTAACGGGGCCCTACGAGCAGTACTTC	CASTLTGPYEQYF
.	TRBV5-1	TRBJ2-7	.	TGCGCCAGCAGCTTGAGAGGGACTCATCGCTCCACCTCCTACGAGCAGTACTTC	CASSLRGTHRSTSYEQYF
TRBD1	TRBV6-5	TRBJ2-7	.	TGTGCCAGCAGTTACTCGAGGGACAGGGCTTACGAGCAGTACTTC	CASSYSRDRAYEQYF
.	TRBV27	TRBJ2-3	.	TGTGCCAGCAGCCCCGTCTTTGGCGCGGATACGCAGTATTTT	CASSPVFGADTQYF
.	TRBV4-1	TRBJ2-2	.	TGCGCCAGCAGCCCACGGAGGATCGACTCCTTGGTTTCTAGTCGAACCTCCGGGGAGCTGTTTTTT	CASSPRRIDSLVSSRTSGELFF
.	TRBV5-1	TRBJ2-7	.	TGCGCCAGCAGCTTCGCCACCTACGAGCAGTACTTC	CASSFATYEQYF
TRBD1	TRBV27	TRBJ2-3	.	TGTGCCAGCAGCCTTTCCGGGACAGTCACAGATACGCAGTATTTT	CASSLSGTVTDTQYF
TRBD2	TRBV2	TRBJ2-2	.	TGTGCCAGCAGGGGCCGAGCGGGAGAGAACACCGGGGAGCTGTTTTTT	CASRGRAGENTGELFF
.	TRBV2	TRBJ2-2	.	TGTGCCAGCAGCCCGGAGGGCCTCGGGGAGCTGTTTTTT	CASSPEGLGELFF
TRBD1	TRBV5-4	TRBJ2-2	.	TGTGCCAGCAACACCGCCGGGACAGGGGGCGTTCACGGGGAGCTGTTTTTT	CASNTAGTGGVHGELFF
.	TRBV6-5	TRBJ1-1	.	TGTGCCACGACGGGGCAGGGACGCACTGAAGCTTTCTTT	CATTGQGRTEAFF
.	TRBV7-9	TRBJ1-1	medium-sized	TGTGCCAGCAGCTTCAGATCAGGAGCAACCATTGAAGCTTTCTTT	CASSFRSGATIEAFF
TRBD2	TRBV7-3	TRBJ2-1	.	TGTGCCAGCAGCTTAGATCCTCGGGGGGACCGATACAATGAGCAGTTCTTC	CASSLDPRGDRYNEQFF